These T cell receptor beta chains were read from a single sample in a study of monozygotic twins with inflammatory bowel disease. For each CDR3 protein, TCRdb gives one entry from its re-call of the 5' RACE reads, without DNA. Recorded for this sample: 150,000 to 200,000 distinct CDR3 sequences. The sample taken for sequencing was blood. The origin of the receptors is a human donor with ulcerative colitis or Crohn's disease, or a healthy co-twin of an affected twin (not recorded which). The CDR3 runs from the conserved cysteine through the conserved F or W. The order of the fields is V gene, J gene, CDR3 length, CDR3 protein.

TRBV12-3/TRBV12-4,TRBJ1-6,13,CASTNQPNSPLHF
TRBV5-6,TRBJ2-5,18,CASSLGSWTSGGGETQYF
TRBV6-6,TRBJ1-2,13,CASSLRSRDGYTF
TRBV7-2,TRBJ2-3,17,CASSLLHSGRATDTQYF
TRBV5-5,TRBJ2-1,16,CASSPRLADTYNEQFF
TRBV20-1,TRBJ1-4,13,CSASHRAGEKLFF
TRBV7-3,TRBJ2-3,17,CASSFLTGSGSGDTQYF
TRBV29-1,TRBJ1-2,13,CSVYMGGSYGYTF
TRBV29-1,TRBJ2-7,12,CSVEWGRDEQYF
TRBV5-1,TRBJ2-1,14,CASSSGTSIDEQFF
TRBV5-1,TRBJ1-2,15,CASSLQGRGDYGYTF
TRBV30,TRBJ1-5,13,CAWTGTGNQPQHF
TRBV6-4,TRBJ2-7,14,CASSDGGPGSEQYF
TRBV9,TRBJ2-7,14,CASSVGAEPYEQYF
TRBV7-2,TRBJ2-2,12,CASRQFDGELFF
TRBV10-3,TRBJ1-2,11,CAISSYYGYTF
TRBV6-2/TRBV6-3,TRBJ1-1,13,CASSYRGSTEAFF
TRBV7-9,TRBJ2-7,14,CASSHLGQDYEQYF
TRBV20-1,TRBJ2-1,15,CSASLTSGSRNEQFF
TRBV7-3,TRBJ2-5,15,CASSLNSYPQETQYF
TRBV20-1,TRBJ2-7,19,CSARTGAFSGRSILYEQYF
TRBV5-1,TRBJ2-3,16,CASSLSPREVGDTQYF
TRBV4-2,TRBJ2-3,14,CASSWEFPGDTQYF
TRBV30,TRBJ1-1,13,CAWSVRGNTEAFF
TRBV11-2,TRBJ2-1,13,CASSAGGDNEQFF
TRBV10-3,TRBJ2-3,15,CAISEFTVATDTQYF
TRBV4-3,TRBJ2-1,15,CASSPKKSSYNEQFF
TRBV27,TRBJ2-2,13,CASSLSNTGEVFF
TRBV5-1,TRBJ1-5,14,CASSPGTGLQPQHF
TRBV5-1,TRBJ2-1,15,CASSLGLADFNEQFF
TRBV20-1,TRBJ1-5,15,CSAREAEGGNQPQHF
TRBV7-2,TRBJ1-5,14,CASSLIRSNQPQHF
TRBV7-2,TRBJ2-1,14,CASSLAGGEGEQFF
TRBV7-2,TRBJ2-3,12,CASSLRTDTQYF
TRBV5-1,TRBJ2-4,15,CASSLDGAGVNIQYF
TRBV20-1,TRBJ1-5,14,CSARSELSNQPQHF
TRBV4-1,TRBJ2-1,17,CASSLSGRTSGGHEQFF
TRBV5-1,TRBJ2-3,12,CASSQQEDTQYF
TRBV12-3/TRBV12-4,TRBJ1-1,14,CASSLMAGYTEAFF
TRBV6-6,TRBJ1-2,13,CASSYSAYYGYTF
TRBV3-1,TRBJ2-5,16,CASTQPQGGIQETQYF
TRBV5-1,TRBJ2-1,12,CASSLYRDEQFF
TRBV13,TRBJ1-4,15,CASSLGHAGPEKLFF
TRBV29-1,TRBJ2-1,13,CSVRGTDYNEQFF
TRBV6-2/TRBV6-3,TRBJ2-5,12,CASTPKGETQYF
TRBV6-2/TRBV6-3,TRBJ2-6,16,CASSRAGGSGANVLTF
TRBV20-1,TRBJ2-1,15,CSASSSSGRTNEQFF
TRBV11-2,TRBJ2-6,16,CASKRQGYSGANVLTF
TRBV16,TRBJ1-2,15,CASSQSRQGNYGYTF
TRBV7-2,TRBJ1-1,11,CASRKVPEAFF
TRBV6-2/TRBV6-3,TRBJ2-7,15,CASSYSKLAGYEQYF
TRBV7-2,TRBJ2-3,16,CASSRRDRIGTDTQYF